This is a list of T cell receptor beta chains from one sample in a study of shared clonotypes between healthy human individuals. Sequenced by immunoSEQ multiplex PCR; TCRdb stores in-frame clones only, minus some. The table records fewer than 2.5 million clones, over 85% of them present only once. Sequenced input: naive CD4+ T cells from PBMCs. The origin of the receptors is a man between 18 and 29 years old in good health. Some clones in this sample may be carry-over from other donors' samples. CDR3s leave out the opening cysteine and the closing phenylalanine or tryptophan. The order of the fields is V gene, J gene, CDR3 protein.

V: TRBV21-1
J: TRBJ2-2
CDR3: ASSAYRTGATKFNTGELF

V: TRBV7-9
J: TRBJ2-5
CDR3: ASSKGTETQY

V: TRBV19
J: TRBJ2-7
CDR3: ASSSGETYEQY

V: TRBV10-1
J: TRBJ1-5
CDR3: ASSGQGSQPQH

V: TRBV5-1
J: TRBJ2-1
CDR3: ASSLGTSNNEQF

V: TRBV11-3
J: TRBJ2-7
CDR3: ASSSSGTGFHEQY

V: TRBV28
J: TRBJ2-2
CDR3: ASYYQLAGTNTGELF

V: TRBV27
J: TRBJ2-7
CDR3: ASSVIQGYEQY

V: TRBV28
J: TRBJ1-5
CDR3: ASSLTILRGTPTNNQPQH

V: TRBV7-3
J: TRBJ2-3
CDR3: ASSYDPGPGTDTQY

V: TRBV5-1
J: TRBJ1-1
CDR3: ASSLVIADTEAF

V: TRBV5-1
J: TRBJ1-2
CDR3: ASSNRGDYGYT

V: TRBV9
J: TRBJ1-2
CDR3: ASSATGGFDYGYT

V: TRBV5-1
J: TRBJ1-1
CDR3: ASSSYPQGNTEAF

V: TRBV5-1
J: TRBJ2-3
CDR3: ASSDGRRQADTQY

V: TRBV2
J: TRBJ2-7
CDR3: ASSSGVWVERTYEQY

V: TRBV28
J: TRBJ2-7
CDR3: ASRGGGATSPYEQY

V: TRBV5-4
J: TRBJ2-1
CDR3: ASLLREGQGEQF

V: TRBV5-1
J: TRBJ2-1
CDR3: ASRTDEDNEQF

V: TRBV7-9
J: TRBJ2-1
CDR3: ASSSINGLASREQF

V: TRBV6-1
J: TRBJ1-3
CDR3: ASSSGGTTGNTIY

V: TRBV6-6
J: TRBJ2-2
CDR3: ASSSRQGANTGELF

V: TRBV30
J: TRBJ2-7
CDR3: AWSVRAVDSEQY

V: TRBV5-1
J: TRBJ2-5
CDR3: ASSPAWGDQETQY

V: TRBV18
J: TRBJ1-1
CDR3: ASSAETGNTEAF

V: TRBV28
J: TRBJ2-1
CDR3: ASSLSAGADEQF

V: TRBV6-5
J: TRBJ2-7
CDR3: ASSPPGSELTY

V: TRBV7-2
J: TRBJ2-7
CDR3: ASARRHRYEQY

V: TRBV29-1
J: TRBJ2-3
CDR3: SVDNRGTDTQY

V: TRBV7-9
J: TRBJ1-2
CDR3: ASSDPGRGGYT

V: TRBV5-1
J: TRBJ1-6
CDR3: ASSLVSGTYNSPLH